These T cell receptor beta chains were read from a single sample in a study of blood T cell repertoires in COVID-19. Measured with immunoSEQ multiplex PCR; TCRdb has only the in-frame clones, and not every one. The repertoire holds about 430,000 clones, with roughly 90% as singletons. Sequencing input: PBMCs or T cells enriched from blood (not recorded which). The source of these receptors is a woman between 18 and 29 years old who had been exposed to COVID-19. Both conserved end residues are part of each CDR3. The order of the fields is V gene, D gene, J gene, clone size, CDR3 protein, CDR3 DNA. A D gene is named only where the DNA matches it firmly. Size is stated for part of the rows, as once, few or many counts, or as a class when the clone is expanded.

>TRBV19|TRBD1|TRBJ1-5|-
CASSKEGALPLGNQPQHF
TGTGCCAGTAGTAAGGAGGGGGCCCTTCCCTTGGGCAATCAGCCCCAGCATTTT
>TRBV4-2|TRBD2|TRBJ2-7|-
CASSQDGGGLAGSYEQYF
TGTGCCAGCAGCCAAGATGGGGGGGGACTAGCGGGATCCTACGAGCAGTACTTC
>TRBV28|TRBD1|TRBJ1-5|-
CASSGDSSNQPQHF
TGTGCCAGCAGCGGGGACAGTAGCAATCAGCCCCAGCATTTT
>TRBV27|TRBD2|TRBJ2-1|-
CASSLYQGGHNEQFF
TGTGCCAGCAGTTTATATCAGGGAGGGCACAATGAGCAGTTCTTC
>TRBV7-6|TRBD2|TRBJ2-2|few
CASSLATSGLTRPGELFF
TGTGCCAGCAGCTTAGCTACTAGCGGCCTAACCCGTCCCGGGGAGCTGTTTTTT
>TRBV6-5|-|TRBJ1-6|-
CASSYVGLGNSPLHF
TGTGCCAGCAGTTACGTGGGACTGGGAAATTCACCCCTCCACTTT
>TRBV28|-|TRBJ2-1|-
CASSLFVGTGPYNEQFF
TGTGCCAGCAGTTTGTTCGTGGGGACTGGGCCCTACAATGAGCAGTTCTTC
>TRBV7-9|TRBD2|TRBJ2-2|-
CASSSPSGLNTGELFF
TGTGCCAGCAGCTCCCCTAGCGGATTGAACACCGGGGAGCTGTTTTTT
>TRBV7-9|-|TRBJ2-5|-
CASSRPLVPEETQYF
TGTGCCAGCAGCCGACCCCTAGTCCCTGAAGAGACCCAGTACTTC
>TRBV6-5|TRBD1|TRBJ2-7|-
CASRAGTGPYEQYF
TGTGCCAGCAGAGCCGGGACAGGACCCTACGAGCAGTACTTC
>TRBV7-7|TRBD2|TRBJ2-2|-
CASSFDLAGANTGELFF
TGTGCTAGCAGCTTTGATCTAGCGGGGGCGAACACCGGGGAGCTGTTTTTT
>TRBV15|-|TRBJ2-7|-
CATSRDLAIPYEQYF
TGTGCCACCAGCAGAGATTTGGCCATTCCCTACGAGCAGTACTTC
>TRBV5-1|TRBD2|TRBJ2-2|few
CASSLGVLAGSHTGELFF
TGCGCCAGCAGCTTGGGTGTTTTAGCGGGGAGTCATACCGGGGAGCTGTTTTTT
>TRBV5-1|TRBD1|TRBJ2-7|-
CASSYDRGNYEQYF
TGCGCCAGCAGCTACGACAGGGGAAACTACGAGCAGTACTTC
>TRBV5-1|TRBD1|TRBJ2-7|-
CASSRDRGSSYEQYF
TGCGCCAGCAGTAGGGACAGGGGAAGCTCCTACGAGCAGTACTTC
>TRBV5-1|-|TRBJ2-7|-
CASSLNRVLGEQYF
TGCGCCAGCAGCTTGAACAGGGTCCTCGGGGAGCAGTACTTC
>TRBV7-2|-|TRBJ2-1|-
CASSSPFLNEQFF
TGTGCCAGCAGCTCCCCCTTTCTTAATGAGCAGTTCTTC
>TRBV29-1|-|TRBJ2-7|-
CSVERGYEQYF
TGCAGCGTTGAAAGGGGCTACGAGCAGTACTTC
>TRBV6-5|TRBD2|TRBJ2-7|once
CASSYTSGDNYEQYF
TGTGCCAGCAGTTACACTAGCGGGGACAACTACGAGCAGTACTTC
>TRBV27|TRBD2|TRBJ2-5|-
CASRLAGVGETQYF
TGTGCCAGCAGACTAGCGGGGGTCGGGGAGACCCAGTACTTC
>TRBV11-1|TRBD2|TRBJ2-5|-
CASSSVRRLAGETQYF
TGTGCCAGCAGCTCGGTCCGGCGACTAGCGGGAGAGACCCAGTACTTC
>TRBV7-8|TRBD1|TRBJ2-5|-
CASSFIPGQADF
TGTGCCAGCAGCTTTATCCCGGGACAGGCAGACTTC
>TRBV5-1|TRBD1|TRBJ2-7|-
CASSPEGQGFYEQYF
TGCGCCAGCAGCCCTGAGGGACAGGGATTTTACGAGCAGTACTTC
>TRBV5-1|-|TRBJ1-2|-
CASSLAAGQVGYTF
TGCGCCAGCAGCTTGGCCGCAGGGCAGGTTGGCTACACCTTC
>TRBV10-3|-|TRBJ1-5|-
CAISEGQINQPQHF
TGTGCCATCAGTGAGGGACAAATCAATCAGCCCCAGCATTTT
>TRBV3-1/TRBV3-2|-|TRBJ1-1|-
CASSQADKTNTEAFF
TGTGCCAGCAGCCAAGCTGACAAGACGAACACTGAAGCTTTCTTT
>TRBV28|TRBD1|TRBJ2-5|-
CASSADRGGEETQYF
TGTGCCAGCAGTGCGGACAGGGGTGGGGAAGAGACCCAGTACTTC
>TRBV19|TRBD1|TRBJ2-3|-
CASSVRQGARADTQYF
TGTGCCAGTAGTGTCCGACAGGGGGCGCGGGCAGATACGCAGTATTTT
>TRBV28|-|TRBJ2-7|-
CASSLGTSPYEQYF
TGTGCCAGCAGTTTAGGTACTTCTCCCTACGAGCAGTACTTC
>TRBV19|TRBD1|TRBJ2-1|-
CASSWDRGNEQFF
TGTGCCAGTAGTTGGGACAGGGGCAATGAGCAGTTCTTC
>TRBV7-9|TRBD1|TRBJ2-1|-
CASSPVGGQDHYNEQFF
TGTGCCAGCAGCCCAGTTGGGGGACAGGACCACTACAATGAGCAGTTCTTC
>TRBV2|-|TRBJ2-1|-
CASSGEQVNNEQFF
TGTGCCAGCAGTGGAGAGCAGGTAAACAATGAGCAGTTCTTC
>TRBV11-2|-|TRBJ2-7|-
CASSPYYIYEQYF
TGTGCCAGCAGCCCGTATTACATCTACGAGCAGTACTTC
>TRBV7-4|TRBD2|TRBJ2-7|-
CASSFDPGLAGGCYEQYF
TGTGCCAGCAGCTTTGACCCGGGACTAGCGGGAGGGTGCTACGAGCAGTACTTC
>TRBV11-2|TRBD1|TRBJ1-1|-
CASSLSQGDYFEAFF
TGTGCCAGCAGCTTATCTCAGGGGGATTATTTTGAAGCTTTCTTT
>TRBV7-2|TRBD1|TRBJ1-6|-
CASKEGQLNSPLHF
TGTGCCAGCAAGGAGGGACAGCTTAATTCACCCCTCCACTTT
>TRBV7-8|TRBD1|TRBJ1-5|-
CASSIQGVGNQPQHF
TGTGCCAGCAGTATCCAGGGGGTTGGCAATCAGCCCCAGCATTTT
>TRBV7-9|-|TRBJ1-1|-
CASSLIPGDNTEAFF
TGTGCCAGCAGCTTAATCCCAGGGGATAACACTGAAGCTTTCTTT
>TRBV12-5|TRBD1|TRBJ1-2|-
CASGFAGGYGYTF
TGTGCTAGTGGTTTTGCAGGGGGCTATGGCTACACCTTC
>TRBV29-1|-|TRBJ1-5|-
CSVVSDSNQPQHF
TGCAGCGTTGTAAGCGACAGCAATCAGCCCCAGCATTTT
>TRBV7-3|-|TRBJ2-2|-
CASSLRGTGELFF
TGTGCCAGCAGCTTACGGGGCACCGGGGAGCTGTTTTTT
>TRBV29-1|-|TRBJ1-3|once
CSVELDSLSGNTIYF
TGCAGCGTTGAACTCGACAGTCTCTCTGGAAACACCATATATTTT
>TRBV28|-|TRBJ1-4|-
CASSGEIPEKLFF
TGTGCCAGCAGTGGGGAGATCCCCGAAAAACTGTTTTTT
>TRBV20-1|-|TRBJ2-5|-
CSAPPSETQYF
TGCAGTGCCCCCCCCTCAGAGACCCAGTACTTC
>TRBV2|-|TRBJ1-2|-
CASSPGGGGAVGYTF
TGTGCCAGCAGTCCAGGCGGGGGGGGCGCGGTCGGCTACACCTTC
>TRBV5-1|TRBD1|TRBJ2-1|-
CASSRLDRGQDEQFF
TGCGCCAGCAGCCGGCTGGACAGGGGGCAGGATGAGCAGTTCTTC